These 26 T cell receptor beta chains originate from one sample sequenced in a study of post-analysis software for immune sequencing data. General study findings and limits: In patients, about five TRBV segments were more frequent than in controls, with TRBV5-6, TRBV5-1 and TRBV20-1 among them.

Their target antigens are unknown. Unique-molecular-identifier-tagged TCR beta cDNA libraries were used. TCRdb reprocessed the PCR reads with MiXCR, giving one entry per CDR3 protein. Found here are roughly 700,000 distinct CDR3 sequences, roughly 27% of them singletons; the top ten hold under 0.7%. Sequencing input: blood. The receptors were gathered from a girl between 10 and 17 years old with multiple sclerosis.

The genes are TRBV10-3 and TRBJ1-5; TRBD1 aligns across 8 bases. Germline V gene data show CDR1 as ENHRY and CDR2 as SYGVKD. Trimming at V came to 0 bases and at J to 2 bases, leaving 6 bases not matched to a gene. The CDR3 totals 17 residues. The CDR3 loop reads CAISESLAGGGNQPQHF. In nucleotides, the CDR3 is TGTGCCATCAGTGAGTCCTTGGCAGGGGGCGGCAATCAGCCCCAGCATTTT.

This clonotype has more than one count but fewer than ten. The rearrangement joins TRBV3-1 to TRBJ2-1; either TRBD1 or TRBD2 may fit D (5 bases each). This CDR3 comprises 13 residues. The V end was cut by 4 bases, the J end by 13 bases, with 17 bases between. Germline V gives CDR1 LGHDT, CDR2 YNNKEL (reference sequence). The CDR3 sequence: CASSLRGGDTQFF. The CDR3 DNA sequence: TGTGCCAGCAGCCTTCGTGGGGGAGACACACAGTTCTTC.

CDR3 loop: CASSPILAGKNTQYF. The CDR3 DNA reads as TGTGCCAGCAGCCCAATACTAGCGGGAAAAAATACGCAGTATTTT. J is TRBJ2-3 and V is TRBV7-9; 10 bases map to TRBD2. V dropped 5 bases and J dropped 7; count of bases not matched to a gene: 9. The CDR3 is 15 residues long. Looked up from germline, CDR1 is SEHNR and CDR2 is FQNEAQ (reference sequence).

V usage is TRBV9 and J usage is TRBJ2-3; perhaps TRBD1 as D (6 bases). Germline CDR1 and CDR2: SGDLS and YYNGEE. V lost 2 bases, J lost 2 bases, and 12 bases lay in between. The CDR3 runs 15 residues. CDR3 in DNA: TGTGCCAGCAGCGTTGACTGGGGACACACAGATACGCAGTATTTT. Amino acid sequence: CASSVDWGHTDTQYF.

This clonotype was detected a few times. This chain uses TRBV20-1 with TRBJ2-1; no clear D gene. Trimming left V 0 bases short and J 5 bases short, with 23 bases between. The V gene's germline CDR1 is DFQATT and CDR2 SNEGSKA (reference sequence). CDR3 length: 18 residues. The CDR3 nucleotides are TGCAGTGCTAGAGATTTCCCCGTAGGGTTGCGTTCCAACAATGAGCAGTTCTTC. Its protein product is CSARDFPVGLRSNNEQFF.

On this clonotype itself: One junction end disagrees with the germline gene, perhaps due to a read error. The chain has TRBV5-1 and TRBJ2-1; 11 bases align to TRBD2. This CDR3 has 14 amino acids. The germline CDR1 and CDR2 sequences are SGHRS and YFSETQ. The CDR3 loop reads CASSTSGRYNAQFF. CDR3 in DNA: TGCGCCAGCAGTACTAGCGGGAGATACAATGCGCAGTTCTTC.

Only one count was recorded for this clonotype. At one boundary the junction diverges from the germline segment, which might be a read error. The chain uses TRBV7-9 and TRBJ1-1; weak D call: TRBD1 (5 bases). Germline V CDR1 and CDR2: SEHNR, FQNEAQ (reference sequence). This CDR3 is built from 14 residues. The CDR3 sequence is CASRYGGGNTGAFF. CDR3 DNA sequence: TGTGCCAGCAGATATGGGGGGGGTAACACTGGAGCTTTCTTT. The full variable domain, in which reference TRBV7-9 and TRBJ1-1 provide the parts outside the CDR3, is DTGVSQNPRHKITKRGQNVTFRCDPISEHNRLYWYRQTLGQGPEFLTYFQNEAQLEKSRLLSDRFSAERPKGSFSTLEIQRTEQGDSAMYLCASRYGGGNTGAFFGQGTRLTVV.

This clonotype was seen only a few times. This sequence joins TRBV6-6 and TRBJ1-1; D ambiguous. In germline, CDR1 is MNHNY, CDR2 SVGAGI (reference sequence). CDR3 length: 14 residues. V shed 5 bases and J shed 4 bases, with 14 bases lying between them. The CDR3 DNA is TGTGCCAGCAGTCTAGGGCAGCCAGGCACTGAAGCTTTCTTT. It specifies CASSLGQPGTEAFF.

This clonotype has a handful of counts. This rearrangement joins TRBV12-3 or TRBV12-4 to TRBJ2-1; tentative D call: TRBD2 (7 bases). CDR3 size: 13 residues. Trimming took 8 bases from V and 9 from J, leaving 17 bases between them. Written as DNA, the CDR3 is TGTGCCAGCCACGGGGGGCCCGCAGGTGAGCAGTTCTTC. Translation gives CASHGGPAGEQFF.

The chain uses TRBV27 and TRBJ2-7, with 12 bases lining up with TRBD1. J was trimmed by 2 bases and V by 1 base; bases with no gene match: 6. Germline CDR1 is MNHEY and CDR2 is SMNVEV (reference sequence). The CDR3 runs to 17 residues. The CDR3 here is CASSLLSGQGAPYEQYF. CDR3 in DNA: TGTGCCAGCAGTTTATTGTCGGGACAGGGGGCCCCCTACGAGCAGTACTTC.

This clonotype came up many times. The rearrangement links TRBV7-8 to TRBJ2-5, with 7 positions matching TRBD2. V gave up 3 bases and J gave up 1 base; unmatched junction bases: 5. This CDR3 spans 15 amino acids. Germline V gene data show CDR1 as SGHVS and CDR2 as FQNEAQ. In nucleotides, the CDR3 is TGTGCCAGCAGCTTCCATCCTAGCGGCCAAGAGACCCAGTACTTC. Translating gives CASSFHPSGQETQYF.

About this clonotype itself: A much larger clone lies a single base off, so this may be a read error. This sequence joins TRBV12-3 or TRBV12-4 and TRBJ2-7; D not certain. The CDR3 contains 14 residues. CDR3 in DNA: TGTGCCAGCGGTTTGCGAGAGCGCGGCTACGAGCAGTACTTC. It encodes CASGLRERGYEQYF.

V gene TRBV7-2 combines with J gene TRBJ2-3; tentatively, D is TRBD1 or TRBD2 (5 bases each). Trimming took off 5 bases at V and 1 base at J, with 13 bases between the two ends. Looked up from germline, CDR1 is SGHTA and CDR2 is FQGNSA. CDR3 size: 15 residues. The CDR3 region is CASSRDVSRTDTQYF. CDR3 nucleotide sequence: TGTGCCAGCAGCCGGGACGTAAGTCGCACAGATACGCAGTATTTT.

The chain couples TRBV7-9 to TRBJ2-5, with D unclear. The germline gives CDR1 SEHNR, CDR2 FQNEAQ (reference sequence). Trimming took off 5 bases at V and 1 base at J, with 11 bases between the two ends. The CDR3 consists of 14 residues. The chain's CDR3 is CASSPPDGQETQYF. DNA of the CDR3: TGTGCCAGCAGCCCCCCCGACGGCCAAGAGACCCAGTACTTC.

The chain employs TRBV5-1 and TRBJ2-1, with TRBD2 matching 8 bases. The CDR3 is 15 amino acids. The J segment lost 6 bases and the V segment lost 1 base, leaving 6 bases of the junction unmatched. Germline CDR1 reads SGHRS; CDR2 reads YFSETQ. The CDR3 nucleotides are TGCGCCAGCAGCTTGTCGCTAGCGGGTGGCAATGAGCAGTTCTTC. Amino acid sequence: CASSLSLAGGNEQFF. The full variable domain, in which reference TRBV5-1 and TRBJ2-1 provide the parts outside the CDR3, is KAGVTQTPRYLIKTRGQQVTLSCSPISGHRSVSWYQQTPGQGLQFLFEYFSETQRNKGNFPGRFSGRQFSNSRSEMNVSTLELGDSALYLCASSLSLAGGNEQFFGPGTRLTVL.

In DNA form, the CDR3 reads TGCAGTGCAGCGGGGCGGACAGAACAATATAGCAATCAGCCCCAGCATTTT. This sequence encodes CSAAGRTEQYSNQPQHF. The V gene is TRBV20-1, the J gene TRBJ1-5; D might be TRBD1 (6 bases). The CDR3 runs to 17 residues. The germline CDR1 and CDR2 sequences are DFQATT and SNEGSKA (reference sequence). Trimming pared 6 bases from V and 0 bases from J, leaving 21 bases between.

This chain connects TRBV7-2 to TRBJ1-2; 7 bases map to TRBD1. The ends lost 2 bases at V and 7 bases at J; junction bases unmatched: 10. Germline V gives CDR1 SGHTA, CDR2 FQGNSA. The CDR3 consists of 15 residues. The CDR3 DNA reads TGTGCCAGCAGCTTATTTCGGCAGGGGGGGACTGGCTACACCTTC. Amino acids: CASSLFRQGGTGYTF.

On this clonotype itself: The junction shows a germline mismatch at one end, possibly a read error. This chain joins TRBV20-1 and TRBJ2-2; 10 nucleotides line up with TRBD2. CDR1 is DFQATT and CDR2 is SNEGSKA in the germline V gene (reference sequence). This CDR3 has 14 residues. CDR3 sequence: CGASTSGATGELFF. The CDR3 nucleotides read TGCGGTGCTAGTACTAGCGGGGCAACCGGGGAGCTGTTTTTT.

The chain is built from TRBV10-1 and TRBJ1-1; 9 nucleotides match TRBD1. The CDR3 totals 16 residues. Per germline, CDR1 WNHNN and CDR2 SYGVQD (reference sequence). V was clipped by 0 bases and J by 3 bases; unmatched bases: 5. CDR3 in DNA: TGCGCCAGCAGTGAGTCGAGGGGACAGGGTTACACTGAAGCTTTCTTT. Protein: CASSESRGQGYTEAFF.

The chain links TRBV20-1 to TRBJ1-2, with D hard to call. The CDR3 has 13 residues. Germline V gene lookup returns CDR1 DFQATT and CDR2 SNEGSKA (reference sequence). Trimming left V 3 bases short and J 7 bases short, with 15 bases between. The CDR3 loop reads CSARVGLRGGYTF. CDR3 bases: TGCAGTGCTAGGGTAGGACTCCGGGGTGGCTACACCTTC.

A few counts support this clonotype. J is TRBJ2-3 and V is TRBV6-6, with D uncertain. There are 13 residues in the CDR3. The V end lost 5 bases, the J end lost 4 bases, and 10 bases lay between the germline ends. From germline, CDR1 is MNHNY and CDR2 SVGAGI (reference sequence). In DNA, the CDR3 is TGTGCCAGCAGTGCCGTCCGAGCAGATACGCAGTATTTT. Amino acids: CASSAVRADTQYF.

This rearrangement joins TRBV18 to TRBJ2-5; the D gene is possibly TRBD1 (6 bases). The CDR3 is 16 residues long. V was cut by 1 base and J by 0 bases, with 12 bases left in between. Germline values: CDR1 KGHSH, CDR2 LQKENI. In nucleotides, the CDR3 is TGTGCCAGCTCACCACTTACCGGGACATACCAAGAGACCCAGTACTTC. This gives the protein CASSPLTGTYQETQYF.

This clonotype came up many times. The V gene is TRBV29-1, the J gene TRBJ2-3; D gene unclear. Trimming left V 2 bases short and J 6 bases short, with 12 bases between. This CDR3 comprises 13 residues. Germline CDR1 reads SQVTM; CDR2 reads ANQGSEA. CDR3 coding DNA: TGCAGCGTTGAAAACAGTTCCTCGGATACGCAGTATTTT. Translation: CSVENSSSDTQYF.

The rearrangement joins TRBV12-3 or TRBV12-4 to TRBJ2-3; perhaps TRBD2 as D (6 bases). This CDR3 contains 14 residues. V was clipped by 6 bases and J by 5 bases, with 15 bases between them. This CDR3 reads CASRVNIGGDTQYF. Written as DNA, the CDR3 is TGTGCCAGCAGGGTCAATATCGGGGGAGATACGCAGTATTTT.

The genes are TRBV6-5 and TRBJ2-1; TRBD2 agrees at 7 bases. The V gene end was trimmed by 8 bases and the J gene end by 8 bases; junction bases not matched to a gene: 15. Germline CDR1 MNHEY, CDR2 SVGAGI. CDR3 length equals 15 residues. The DNA of the CDR3 is TGTGCCAGCGGGCGGGACTACTCTTTAGTAGATGAGCAGTTCTTC. This translates into CASGRDYSLVDEQFF.

The chain uses TRBV29-1 and TRBJ2-3, with 10 bases identical to TRBD2. Trimming removed 4 bases from V and 2 bases from J; junction bases left unmatched: 6. In germline, CDR1 is SQVTM, CDR2 ANQGSEA. This CDR3 comprises 15 residues. CDR3 nucleotide sequence: TGCAGCGTTGTGTATAGCGGGAGGCCCACAGATACGCAGTATTTT. Its translation is CSVVYSGRPTDTQYF.